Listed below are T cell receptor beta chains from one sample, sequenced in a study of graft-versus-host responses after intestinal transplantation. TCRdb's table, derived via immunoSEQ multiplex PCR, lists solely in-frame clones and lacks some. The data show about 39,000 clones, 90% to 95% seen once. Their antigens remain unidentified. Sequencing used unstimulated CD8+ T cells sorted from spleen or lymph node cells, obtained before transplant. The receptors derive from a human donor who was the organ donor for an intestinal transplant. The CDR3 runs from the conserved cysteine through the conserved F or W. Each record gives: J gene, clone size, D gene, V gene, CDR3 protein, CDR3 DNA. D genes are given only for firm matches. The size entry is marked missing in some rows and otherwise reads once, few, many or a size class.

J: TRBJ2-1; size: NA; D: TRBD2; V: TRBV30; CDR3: CAWKTSGEYNEQFF; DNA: TGTGCCTGGAAAACTAGCGGGGAATACAATGAGCAGTTCTTC
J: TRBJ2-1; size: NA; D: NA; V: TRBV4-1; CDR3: CASSPPGGGPYNEQFF; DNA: TGCGCCAGCAGCCCGCCTGGTGGGGGGCCCTACAATGAGCAGTTCTTC
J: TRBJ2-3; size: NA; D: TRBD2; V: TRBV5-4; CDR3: CASRFSGGFIDTQYF; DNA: TGTGCCAGCAGATTTAGCGGGGGGTTCATAGATACGCAGTATTTT
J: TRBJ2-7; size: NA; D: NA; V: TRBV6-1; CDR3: CASTWGRESYEQYF; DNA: TGTGCCAGCACTTGGGGGCGGGAGTCCTACGAGCAGTACTTC
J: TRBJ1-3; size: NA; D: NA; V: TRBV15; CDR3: CATSREGTGNTIYF; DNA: TGTGCCACCAGCAGAGAGGGCACTGGAAACACCATATATTTT
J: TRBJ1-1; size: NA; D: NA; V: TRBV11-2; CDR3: CASSLEWGNTEAFF; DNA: TGTGCCAGCAGCTTAGAGTGGGGGAACACTGAAGCTTTCTTT
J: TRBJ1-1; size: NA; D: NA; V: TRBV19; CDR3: CASSINTGLATEAFF; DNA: TGTGCCAGTAGTATAAATACAGGGTTGGCCACTGAAGCTTTCTTT
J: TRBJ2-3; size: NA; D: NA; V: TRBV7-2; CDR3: CASSLGGAGTDTQYF; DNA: TGTGCCAGCAGCTTAGGGGGGGCGGGGACAGATACGCAGTATTTT
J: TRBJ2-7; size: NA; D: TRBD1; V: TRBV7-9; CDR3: CASSGVAGGALYEQYF; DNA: TGTGCCAGCAGCGGCGTGGCAGGGGGCGCCTTGTACGAGCAGTACTTC
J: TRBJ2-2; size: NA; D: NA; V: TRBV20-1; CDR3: CSAKNTGELFF; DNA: TGCAGTGCAAAGAACACCGGGGAGCTGTTTTTT
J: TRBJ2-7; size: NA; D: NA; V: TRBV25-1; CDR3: CASSEDSESSYEQYF; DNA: TGTGCCAGCAGTGAAGATTCGGAGAGCTCCTACGAGCAGTACTTC
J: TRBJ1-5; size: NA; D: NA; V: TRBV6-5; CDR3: CASSSGGNQPQHF; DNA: TGTGCCAGCAGTTCAGGGGGCAATCAGCCCCAGCATTTT
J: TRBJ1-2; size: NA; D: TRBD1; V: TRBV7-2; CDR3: CTSSLDPGQGGDGYTF; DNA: TGTACCAGCAGCTTAGATCCCGGACAGGGGGGGGATGGCTACACCTTC
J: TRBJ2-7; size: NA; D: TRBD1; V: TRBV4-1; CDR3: CASSQEGQAYEQYF; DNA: TGCGCCAGCAGCCAAGAAGGACAGGCCTACGAGCAGTACTTC
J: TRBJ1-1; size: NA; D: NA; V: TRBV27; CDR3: CASSLSATGRTEAFF; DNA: TGTGCCAGCAGTTTATCGGCCACAGGGCGCACTGAAGCTTTCTTT
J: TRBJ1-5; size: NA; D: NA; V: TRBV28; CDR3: CASSHLPPAGAGQPQHF; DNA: TGTGCCAGCAGTCACCTCCCCCCGGCAGGGGCAGGGCAGCCCCAGCATTTT
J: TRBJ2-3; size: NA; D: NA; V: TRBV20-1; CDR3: CSARRATQYF; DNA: TGCAGTGCACGGCGTGCTACGCAGTATTTT
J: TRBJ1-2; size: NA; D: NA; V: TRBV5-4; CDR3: CAITFGNYGYTF; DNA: TGTGCCATCACGTTCGGTAACTATGGCTACACCTTC
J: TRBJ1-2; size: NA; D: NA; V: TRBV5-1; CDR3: CASSTGHSPSDGYTF; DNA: TGCGCCAGCAGCACGGGACACTCACCTTCCGATGGCTACACCTTC
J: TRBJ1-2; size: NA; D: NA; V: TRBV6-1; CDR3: CASSELGSPNYGYTF; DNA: TGTGCCAGCAGTGAACTTGGCAGCCCTAACTATGGCTACACCTTC
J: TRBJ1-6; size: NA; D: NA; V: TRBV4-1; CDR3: CASSQQGGESPLHF; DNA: TGCGCCAGCAGCCAACAAGGTGGGGAATCACCCCTCCACTTT
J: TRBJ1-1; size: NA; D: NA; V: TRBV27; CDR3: CASSLHNPNTEAFF; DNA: TGTGCCAGCAGTTTACACAACCCAAACACTGAAGCTTTCTTT
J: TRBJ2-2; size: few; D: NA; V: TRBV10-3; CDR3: CAISVSQGSAGELFF; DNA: TGTGCCATCAGTGTTAGCCAGGGAAGCGCCGGGGAGCTGTTTTTT
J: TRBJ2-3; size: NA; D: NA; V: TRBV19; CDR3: CASSPAPGGGKADTQYF; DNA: TGTGCCAGTAGTCCCGCCCCCGGGGGCGGCAAGGCAGATACGCAGTATTTT
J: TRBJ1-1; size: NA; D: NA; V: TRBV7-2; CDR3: CASSLWVNTEAFF; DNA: TGTGCCAGCAGCTTATGGGTGAACACTGAAGCTTTCTTT
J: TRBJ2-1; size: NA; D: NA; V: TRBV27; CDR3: CASSLSGNEQFF; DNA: TGTGCCAGCAGTTTATCCGGCAATGAGCAGTTCTTC
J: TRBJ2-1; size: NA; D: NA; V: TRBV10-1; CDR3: CASSEVGGGYNEQFF; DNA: TGCGCCAGCAGTGAAGTCGGGGGCGGCTACAATGAGCAGTTCTTC
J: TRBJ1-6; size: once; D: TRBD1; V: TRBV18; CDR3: CASSPHQGAAYNSPLHF; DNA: TGTGCCAGCTCACCACACCAGGGGGCGGCTTATAATTCACCCCTCCACTTT
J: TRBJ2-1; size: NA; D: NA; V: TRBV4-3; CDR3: CASSQDVTIGFNEQFF; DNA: TGCGCCAGCAGCCAAGATGTCACTATTGGGTTCAATGAGCAGTTCTTC
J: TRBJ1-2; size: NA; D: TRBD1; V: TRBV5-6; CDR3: CASSLEGARYGYTF; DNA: TGTGCCAGCAGCTTGGAGGGGGCGCGATATGGCTACACCTTC
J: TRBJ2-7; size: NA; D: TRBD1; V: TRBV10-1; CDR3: CASSDRDRLYEQYF; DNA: TGCGCCAGCAGTGACCGGGACAGGCTCTACGAGCAGTACTTC
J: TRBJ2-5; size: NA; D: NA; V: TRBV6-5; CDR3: CASSYRAGTQETQYF; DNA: TGTGCCAGCAGCTACCGAGCGGGCACCCAAGAGACCCAGTACTTC
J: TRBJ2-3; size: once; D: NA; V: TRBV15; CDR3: CATRDTSSTDTQYF; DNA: TGTGCCACCAGGGACACAAGCAGCACAGATACGCAGTATTTT
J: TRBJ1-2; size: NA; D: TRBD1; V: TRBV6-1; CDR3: CASRGLGGPYGYTF; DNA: TGTGCCAGCAGGGGCCTAGGGGGCCCCTATGGCTACACCTTC
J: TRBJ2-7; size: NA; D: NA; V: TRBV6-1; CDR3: CASSVRLAYEQYF; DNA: TGTGCCAGCAGTGTAAGGCTTGCCTACGAGCAGTACTTC
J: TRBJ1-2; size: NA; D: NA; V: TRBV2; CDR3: CASSVPGHQLYGYTF; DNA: TGTGCCAGCAGTGTCCCCGGACATCAGCTCTATGGCTACACCTTC
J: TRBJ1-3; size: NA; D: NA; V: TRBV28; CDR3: CASSKNREFGNTIYF; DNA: TGTGCCAGCAGTAAAAACAGGGAGTTCGGAAACACCATATATTTT
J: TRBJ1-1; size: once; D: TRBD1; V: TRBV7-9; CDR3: CASSSDRGPEAFF; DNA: TGTGCCAGCAGCTCTGACAGGGGGCCTGAAGCTTTCTTT
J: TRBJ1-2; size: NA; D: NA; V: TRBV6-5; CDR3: CASSYSSQGARYTF; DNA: TGTGCCAGCAGTTACTCGTCACAGGGAGCCCGCTACACCTTC
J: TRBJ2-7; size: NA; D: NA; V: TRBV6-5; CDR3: CASSYGDTYEQYF; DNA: TGTGCCAGCAGTTACGGGGATACCTACGAGCAGTACTTC
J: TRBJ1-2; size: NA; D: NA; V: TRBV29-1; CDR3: CSVEYREDYGYTF; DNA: TGCAGCGTTGAATACAGGGAGGACTATGGCTACACCTTC
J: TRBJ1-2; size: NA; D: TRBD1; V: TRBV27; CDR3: CASSPIGQGYGYTF; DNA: TGTGCCAGCAGTCCAATCGGACAGGGCTATGGCTACACCTTC
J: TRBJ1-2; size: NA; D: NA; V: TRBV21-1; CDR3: CASSPNNRHGAFYGYTF; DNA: TGTGCCAGCAGCCCCAACAACCGCCACGGGGCTTTCTATGGCTACACCTTC
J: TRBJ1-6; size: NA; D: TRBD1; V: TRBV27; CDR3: CASSWTGANSPLHF; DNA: TGTGCCAGCAGTTGGACAGGGGCTAATTCACCCCTCCACTTT
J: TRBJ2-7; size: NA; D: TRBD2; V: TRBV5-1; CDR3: CASSLGGGQYEQYF; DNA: TGCGCCAGCAGCTTGGGCGGGGGTCAGTACGAGCAGTACTTC
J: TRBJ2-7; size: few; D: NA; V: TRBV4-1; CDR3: CASSQVPKPYEQYF; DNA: TGCGCCAGCAGCCAAGTGCCTAAACCCTACGAGCAGTACTTC
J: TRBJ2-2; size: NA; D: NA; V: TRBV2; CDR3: CASSGKGFTGELFF; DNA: TGTGCCAGCAGTGGAAAGGGGTTCACCGGGGAGCTGTTTTTT
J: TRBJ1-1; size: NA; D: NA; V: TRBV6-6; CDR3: CASSPGQNTEAFF; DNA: TGTGCCAGCAGCCCGGGACAGAACACTGAAGCTTTCTTT
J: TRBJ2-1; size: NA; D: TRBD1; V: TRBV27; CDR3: CASSSGTGSYNEQFF; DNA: TGTGCCAGCAGCTCCGGGACAGGGTCCTACAATGAGCAGTTCTTC
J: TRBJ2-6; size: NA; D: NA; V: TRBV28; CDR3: CASSNQGESGPGANVLTF; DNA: TGTGCCAGCAGTAACCAAGGGGAATCAGGGCCTGGGGCCAACGTCCTGACTTTC
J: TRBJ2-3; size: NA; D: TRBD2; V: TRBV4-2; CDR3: CASSHGTSGAADTQYF; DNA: TGTGCCAGCAGCCACGGGACTAGCGGGGCGGCAGATACGCAGTATTTT
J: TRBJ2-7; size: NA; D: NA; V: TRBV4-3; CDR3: CASSQEWDYEQYF; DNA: TGCGCCAGCAGCCAGGAATGGGACTACGAGCAGTACTTC